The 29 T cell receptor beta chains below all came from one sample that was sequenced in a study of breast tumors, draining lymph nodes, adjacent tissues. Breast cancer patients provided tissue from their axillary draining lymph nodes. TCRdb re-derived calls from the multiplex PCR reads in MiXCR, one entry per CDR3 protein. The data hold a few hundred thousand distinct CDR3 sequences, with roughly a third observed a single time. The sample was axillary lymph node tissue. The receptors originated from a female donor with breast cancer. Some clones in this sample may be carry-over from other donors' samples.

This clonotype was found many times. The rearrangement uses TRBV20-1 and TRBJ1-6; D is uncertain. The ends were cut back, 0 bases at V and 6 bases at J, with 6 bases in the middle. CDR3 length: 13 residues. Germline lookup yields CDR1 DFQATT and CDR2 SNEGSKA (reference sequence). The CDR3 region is CSARDRTNSPLHF. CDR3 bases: TGCAGTGCTAGAGACAGGACTAATTCACCCCTCCACTTT.

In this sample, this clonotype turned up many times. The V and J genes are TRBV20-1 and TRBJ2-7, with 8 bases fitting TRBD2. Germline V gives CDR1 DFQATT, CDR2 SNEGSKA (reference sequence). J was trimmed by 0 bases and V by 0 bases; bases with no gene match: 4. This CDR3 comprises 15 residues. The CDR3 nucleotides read TGCAGTGCTAGAGATTTTCGGGAGGGCTCCTACGAGCAGTACTTC. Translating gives CSARDFREGSYEQYF.

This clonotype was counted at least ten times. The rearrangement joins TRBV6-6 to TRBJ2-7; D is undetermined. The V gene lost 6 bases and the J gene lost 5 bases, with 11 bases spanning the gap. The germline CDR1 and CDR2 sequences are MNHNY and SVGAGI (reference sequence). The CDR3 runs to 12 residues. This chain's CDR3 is CASRPALDEQYF. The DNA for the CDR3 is TGTGCCAGCAGGCCCGCCCTGGACGAGCAGTACTTC.

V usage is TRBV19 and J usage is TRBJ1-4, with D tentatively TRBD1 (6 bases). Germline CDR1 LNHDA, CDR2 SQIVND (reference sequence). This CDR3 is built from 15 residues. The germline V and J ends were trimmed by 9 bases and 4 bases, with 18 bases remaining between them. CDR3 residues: CASREKGGNNEKLFF. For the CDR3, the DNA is TGTGCCAGCAGGGAAAAAGGGGGGAATAATGAAAAACTGTTTTTT.

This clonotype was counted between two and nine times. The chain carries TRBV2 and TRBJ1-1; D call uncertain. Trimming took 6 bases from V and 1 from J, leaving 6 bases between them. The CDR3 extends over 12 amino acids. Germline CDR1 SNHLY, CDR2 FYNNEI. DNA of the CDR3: TGTGCCAGCAGCCAGTGGAACACTGAAGCTTTCTTT. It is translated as CASSQWNTEAFF.

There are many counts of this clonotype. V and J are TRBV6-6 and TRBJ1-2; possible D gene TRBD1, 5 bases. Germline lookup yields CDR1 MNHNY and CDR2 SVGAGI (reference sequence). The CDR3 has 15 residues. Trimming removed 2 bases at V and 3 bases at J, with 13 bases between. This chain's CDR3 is CASSYEQGSYYGYTF. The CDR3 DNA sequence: TGTGCCAGCAGTTACGAGCAGGGCTCGTACTATGGCTACACCTTC.

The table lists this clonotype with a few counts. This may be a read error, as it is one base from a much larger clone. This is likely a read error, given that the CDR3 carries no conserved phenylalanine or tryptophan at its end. Here the CDR3 reads CASGGLAGKNQETQYS. In DNA form, the CDR3 reads TGTGCCAGTGGAGGACTAGCGGGGAAAAATCAAGAGACCCAGTACTCC. The V and J genes are TRBV19 and TRBJ2-5; the match to TRBD2 covers 12 bases. Germline lookup yields CDR1 LNHDA and CDR2 SQIVND (reference sequence). CDR3 size: 16 residues. The V segment lost 8 bases and the J segment 2 bases; nucleotides outside the gene matches: 9.

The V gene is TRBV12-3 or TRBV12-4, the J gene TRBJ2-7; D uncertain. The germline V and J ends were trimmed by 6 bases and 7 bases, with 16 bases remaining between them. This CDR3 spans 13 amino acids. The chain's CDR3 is CASSPGPPLEQYF. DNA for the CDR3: TGTGCCAGCAGCCCCGGCCCTCCCTTAGAGCAGTACTTC.

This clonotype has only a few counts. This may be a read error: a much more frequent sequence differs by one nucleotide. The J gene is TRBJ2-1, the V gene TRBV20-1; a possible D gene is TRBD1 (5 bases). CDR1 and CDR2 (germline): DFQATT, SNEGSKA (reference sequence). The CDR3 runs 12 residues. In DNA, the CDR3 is TGCAGTGCTAGTGCAGGGAAAAATGAGCAGCTCTTC. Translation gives CSASAGKNEQLF.

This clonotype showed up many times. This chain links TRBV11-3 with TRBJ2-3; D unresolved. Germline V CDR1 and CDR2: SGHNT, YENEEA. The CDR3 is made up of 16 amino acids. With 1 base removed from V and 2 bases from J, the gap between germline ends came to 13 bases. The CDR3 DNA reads TGTGCCAGCAGCTTAGTGGTGCTGGATGCCACAGATACGCAGTATTTT. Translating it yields CASSLVVLDATDTQYF.

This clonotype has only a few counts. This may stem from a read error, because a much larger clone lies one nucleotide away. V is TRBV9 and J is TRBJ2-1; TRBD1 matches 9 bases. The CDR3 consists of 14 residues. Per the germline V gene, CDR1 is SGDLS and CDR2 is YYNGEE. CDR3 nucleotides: TGTGCCAGCAGCGTAGGGGACAGGGTAAATGAGCAGTCCTTC. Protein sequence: CASSVGDRVNEQSF.

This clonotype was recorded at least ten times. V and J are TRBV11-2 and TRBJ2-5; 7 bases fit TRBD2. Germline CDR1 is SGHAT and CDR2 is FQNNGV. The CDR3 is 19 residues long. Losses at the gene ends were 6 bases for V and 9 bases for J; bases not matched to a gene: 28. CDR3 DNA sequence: TGTGCCAGCAGGCGTGGCGGGCGGGGGACCAAGAGACCCAGTTTACCCCAGTACTTC. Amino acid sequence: CASRRGGRGTKRPSLPQYF.

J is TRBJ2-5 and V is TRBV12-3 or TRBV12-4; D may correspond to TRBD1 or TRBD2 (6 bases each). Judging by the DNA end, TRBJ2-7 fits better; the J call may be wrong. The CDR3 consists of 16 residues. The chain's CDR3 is CASSFNTGPGVSEQYF. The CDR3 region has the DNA TGTGCCAGCAGTTTCAACACAGGGCCGGGAGTATCCGAGCAGTACTTC.

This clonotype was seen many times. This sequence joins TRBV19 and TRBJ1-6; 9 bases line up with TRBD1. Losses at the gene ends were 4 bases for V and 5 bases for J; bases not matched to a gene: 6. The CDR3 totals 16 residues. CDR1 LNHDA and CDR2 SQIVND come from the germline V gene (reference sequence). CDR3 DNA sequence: TGTGCCAGTAGTACGGGAGACAGGGGGAATAATTCACCCCTCCACTTT. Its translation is CASSTGDRGNNSPLHF. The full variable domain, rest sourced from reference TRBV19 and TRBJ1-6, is DGGITQSPKYLFRKEGQNVTLSCEQNLNHDAMYWYRQDPGQGLRLIYYSQIVNDFQKGDIAEGYSVSREKKESFPLTVTSAQKNPTAFYLCASSTGDRGNNSPLHFGNGTRLTVT.

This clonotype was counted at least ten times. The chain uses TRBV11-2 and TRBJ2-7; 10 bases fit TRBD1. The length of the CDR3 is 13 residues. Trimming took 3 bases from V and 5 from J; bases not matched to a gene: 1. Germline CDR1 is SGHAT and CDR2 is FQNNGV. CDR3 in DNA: TGTGCCAGCAGCTTGGACAGGGGGGACGAGCAGTACTTC. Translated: CASSLDRGDEQYF.

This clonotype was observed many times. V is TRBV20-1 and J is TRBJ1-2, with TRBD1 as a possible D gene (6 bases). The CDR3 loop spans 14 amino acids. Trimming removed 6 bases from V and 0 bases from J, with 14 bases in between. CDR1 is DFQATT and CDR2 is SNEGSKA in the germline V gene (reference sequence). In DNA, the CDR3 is TGCAGTGCAAGCCGACAGGAAGCTAACTATGGCTACACCTTC. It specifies CSASRQEANYGYTF.

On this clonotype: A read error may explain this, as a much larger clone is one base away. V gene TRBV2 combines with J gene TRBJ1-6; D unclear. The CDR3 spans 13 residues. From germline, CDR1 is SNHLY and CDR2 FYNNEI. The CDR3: CASSYVNNSPFHF. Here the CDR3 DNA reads TGTGCCAGCAGTTACGTAAATAATTCACCCTTCCACTTT.

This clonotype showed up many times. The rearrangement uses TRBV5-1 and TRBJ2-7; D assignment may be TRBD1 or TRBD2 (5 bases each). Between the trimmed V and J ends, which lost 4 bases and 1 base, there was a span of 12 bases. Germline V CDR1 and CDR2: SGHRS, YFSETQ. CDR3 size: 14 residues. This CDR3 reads CASSRDGLSYEQYF. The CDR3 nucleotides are TGCGCCAGCAGCCGGGACGGACTTTCCTACGAGCAGTACTTC. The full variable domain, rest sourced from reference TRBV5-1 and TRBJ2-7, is KAGVTQTPRYLIKTRGQQVTLSCSPISGHRSVSWYQQTPGQGLQFLFEYFSETQRNKGNFPGRFSGRQFSNSRSEMNVSTLELGDSALYLCASSRDGLSYEQYFGPGTRLTVT.

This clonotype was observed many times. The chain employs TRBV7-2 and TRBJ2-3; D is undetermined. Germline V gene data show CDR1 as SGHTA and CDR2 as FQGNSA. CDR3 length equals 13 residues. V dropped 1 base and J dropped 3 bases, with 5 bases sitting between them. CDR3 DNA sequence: TGTGCCAGCAGCTTAGGTTCGACAGATACGCAGTATTTT. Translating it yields CASSLGSTDTQYF.

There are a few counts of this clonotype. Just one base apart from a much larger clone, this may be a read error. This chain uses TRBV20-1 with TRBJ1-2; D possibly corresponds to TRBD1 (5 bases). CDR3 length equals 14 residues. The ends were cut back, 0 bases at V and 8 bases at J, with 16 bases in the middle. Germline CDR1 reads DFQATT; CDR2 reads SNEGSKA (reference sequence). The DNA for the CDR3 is TGCAGTGCTAGAGATCTATCAGGGCTCGCGGGCTACACCTTC. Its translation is CSARDLSGLAGYTF.

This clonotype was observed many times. CDR3 bases: TGTGCCAGCAGTGATGGACATCGACAGCCCCAGCATTTT. This gives the protein CASSDGHRQPQHF. This chain links TRBV2 with TRBJ1-5; tentative D call: TRBD1 (5 bases). This CDR3 spans 13 amino acids. The V gene's germline CDR1 is SNHLY and CDR2 FYNNEI. V lost 3 bases to trimming and J lost 7 bases, with 10 bases between them.

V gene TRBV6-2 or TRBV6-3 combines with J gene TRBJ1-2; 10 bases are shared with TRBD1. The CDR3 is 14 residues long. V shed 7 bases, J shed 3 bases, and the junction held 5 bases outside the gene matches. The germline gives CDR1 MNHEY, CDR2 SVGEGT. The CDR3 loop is CASKETGGYYGYTF. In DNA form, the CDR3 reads TGTGCCAGCAAGGAGACAGGGGGCTACTATGGCTACACCTTC.

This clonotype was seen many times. The CDR3 protein is CASGYRGGFGNEQFF. The CDR3 DNA reads TGTGCCAGCGGGTACCGGGGGGGTTTCGGGAATGAGCAGTTCTTC. V is TRBV7-3 and J is TRBJ2-1; 8 nucleotides line up with TRBD2. Germline trimming cut 8 bases from V and 7 bases from J; bases unmatched to any gene: 13. CDR3 size: 15 residues. Germline CDR1 is SGHTA and CDR2 is FQGTGA.

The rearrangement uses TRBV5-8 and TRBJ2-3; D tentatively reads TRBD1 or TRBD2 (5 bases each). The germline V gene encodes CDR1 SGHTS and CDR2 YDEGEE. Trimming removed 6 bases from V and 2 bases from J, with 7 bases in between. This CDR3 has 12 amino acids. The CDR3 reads CASKGTTDTQYF. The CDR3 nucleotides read TGTGCCAGCAAGGGGACCACAGATACGCAGTATTTT.

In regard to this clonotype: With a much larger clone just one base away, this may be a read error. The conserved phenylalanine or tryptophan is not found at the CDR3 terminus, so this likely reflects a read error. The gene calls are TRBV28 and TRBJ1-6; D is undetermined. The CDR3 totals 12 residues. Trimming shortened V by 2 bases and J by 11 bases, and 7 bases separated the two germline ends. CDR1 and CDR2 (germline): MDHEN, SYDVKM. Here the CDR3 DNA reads TGTGCCAGCAGTTTAGGCCGGGCACCCCTCCACCTT. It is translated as CASSLGRAPLHL.

CDR3: CASRTGGGYGYTF. CDR3 nucleotides: TGTGCCAGCAGGACAGGGGGAGGCTATGGCTACACCTTC. The V gene is TRBV28, the J gene TRBJ1-2; 9 nucleotides match TRBD1. Germline CDR1 is MDHEN and CDR2 is SYDVKM. Unmatched junction bases numbered 3, after V lost 6 bases and J lost 4 bases. The CDR3 loop spans 13 amino acids.

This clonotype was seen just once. The CDR3 is CASSILRAGANVLTF. The CDR3 DNA reads TGCGCCAGCAGCATCTTAAGGGCTGGGGCCAACGTCCTGACTTTC. The chain links TRBV5-1 to TRBJ2-6; D uncertain. Germline CDR1 and CDR2: SGHRS and YFSETQ. This CDR3 is 15 amino acids long. Trimming took off 4 bases at V and 2 bases at J, with 10 bases between the two ends.

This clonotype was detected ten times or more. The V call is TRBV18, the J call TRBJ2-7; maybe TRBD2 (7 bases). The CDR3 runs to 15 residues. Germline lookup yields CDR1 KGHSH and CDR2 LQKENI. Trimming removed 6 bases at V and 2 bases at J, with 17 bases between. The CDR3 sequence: CASSRGGDTAYEQYF. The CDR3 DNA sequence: TGTGCCAGCTCCCGAGGGGGGGACACAGCCTACGAGCAGTACTTC.

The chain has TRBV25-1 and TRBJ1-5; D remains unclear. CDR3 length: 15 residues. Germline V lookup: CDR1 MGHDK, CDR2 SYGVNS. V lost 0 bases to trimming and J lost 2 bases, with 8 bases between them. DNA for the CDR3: TGTGCCAGCAGTGAATACGGGAAGGGCAATCAGCCCCAGCATTTT. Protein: CASSEYGKGNQPQHF.